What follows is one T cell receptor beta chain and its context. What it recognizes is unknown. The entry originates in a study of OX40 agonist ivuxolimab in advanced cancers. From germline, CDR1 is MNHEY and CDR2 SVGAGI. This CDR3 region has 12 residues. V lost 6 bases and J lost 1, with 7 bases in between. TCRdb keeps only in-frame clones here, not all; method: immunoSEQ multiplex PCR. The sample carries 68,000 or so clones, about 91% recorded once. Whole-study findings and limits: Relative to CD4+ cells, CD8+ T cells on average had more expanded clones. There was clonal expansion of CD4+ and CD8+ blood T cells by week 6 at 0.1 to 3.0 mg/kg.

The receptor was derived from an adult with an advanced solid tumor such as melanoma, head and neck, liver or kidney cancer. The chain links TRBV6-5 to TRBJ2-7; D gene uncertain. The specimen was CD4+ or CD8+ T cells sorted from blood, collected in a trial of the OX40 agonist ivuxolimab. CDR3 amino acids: CASRAGSYEQYF. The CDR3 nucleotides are TGTGCCAGCAGGGCCGGATCCTACGAGCAGTACTTC.